These 29 T cell receptor beta chains came from one sample sequenced in a study of shared clonotypes between healthy human individuals. Sequencing was performed with immunoSEQ multiplex PCR; in TCRdb, only in-frame clones are kept and a portion is missing. Seen here are fewer than 850,000 clones, roughly 91% observed once, and the top ten hold about 33%. Sequenced: memory CD8+ T cells from PBMCs. The sample's subset: CD45RO+ cells pooled with CCR7-negative TemRA cells. Receptor source: a man aged 18 to 35 in good health. Some clones in this sample may be carry-over from other donors' samples.

The genes are TRBV27 and TRBJ2-7; 7 bases are a match to TRBD1. V shed 0 bases and J 4 bases; nucleotides not matched to a gene: 3. Per germline, CDR1 MNHEY and CDR2 SMNVEV (reference sequence). This CDR3 contains 14 residues. The CDR3 DNA reads as TGTGCCAGCAGTTTATCGGAACAGGGGTACGAGCAGTACTTC. As protein: CASSLSEQGYEQYF.

V is TRBV9 and J is TRBJ1-2; tentative D call: TRBD1 (6 bases). CDR3 length equals 14 residues. Germline CDR1 and CDR2: SGDLS and YYNGEE. Trimming pared 3 bases from V and 3 bases from J, leaving 12 bases between. CDR3 amino acids: CASSADSSYYGYTF. The CDR3, as DNA: TGTGCCAGCAGCGCGGACAGTAGTTACTATGGCTACACCTTC.

The J gene is TRBJ2-7, the V gene TRBV27; maybe TRBD1 (6 bases). Germline V gene data show CDR1 as MNHEY and CDR2 as SMNVEV (reference sequence). Trimming took 0 bases from V and 3 from J, leaving 12 bases between them. The CDR3 length is 15 residues. The CDR3 region has the DNA TGTGCCAGCAGTTTATCGGCAGGGGAAAGCTACGAGCAGTACTTC. Translated: CASSLSAGESYEQYF.

The V call is TRBV11-1, the J call TRBJ1-1; D may be TRBD1 (5 bases). CDR1 is SGHAT, CDR2 FQDESV, per germline (reference sequence). Between the trimmed V and J ends, which lost 0 bases and 8 bases, there was a span of 7 bases. The CDR3 runs 12 residues. The CDR3 coding sequence is TGTGCCAGCAGCTTAGCTAGGGGAGAAGCTTTCTTT. This sequence encodes CASSLARGEAFF.

V and J are TRBV7-8 and TRBJ1-2, with D unresolved. Germline V CDR1 and CDR2: SGHVS, FQNEAQ. Deletions cut 0 bases from V and 3 bases from J, with 5 bases between. The CDR3 is 13 amino acids. The CDR3 nucleotides read TGTGCCAGCAGCTTAGCGGGCGACTATGGCTACACCTTC. Translated: CASSLAGDYGYTF.

This chain links TRBV29-1 with TRBJ1-2; D is undetermined. Trimming took off 4 bases at V and 6 bases at J, with 15 bases between the two ends. The CDR3 is made up of 13 amino acids. Germline values: CDR1 SQVTM, CDR2 ANQGSEA. The CDR3 spells CSVVVLPGDGYTF. For the CDR3, the DNA is TGCAGCGTTGTAGTGCTGCCAGGAGATGGCTACACCTTC. Variable domain in full (rest from reference TRBV29-1 and TRBJ1-2): SAVISQKPSRDICQRGTSLTIQCQVDSQVTMMFWYRQQPGQSLTLIATANQGSEATYESGFVIDKFPISRPNLTFSTLTVSNMSPEDSSIYLCSVVVLPGDGYTFGSGTRLTVV.

The V gene is TRBV5-6, the J gene TRBJ2-3; D call uncertain. Trimming took 3 bases from V and 4 from J, leaving 6 bases between them. The germline V gene has CDR1 SGHDT and CDR2 YYEEEE. The CDR3 extends over 12 amino acids. Written as DNA, the CDR3 is TGTGCCAGCAGCTGGCGTGCAGATACGCAGTATTTT. As protein: CASSWRADTQYF.

This chain joins TRBV19 and TRBJ1-2; TRBD1 aligns across 9 bases. CDR3 size: 14 residues. The V gene end was trimmed by 10 bases and the J gene end by 5 bases; junction bases not matched to a gene: 11. Germline CDR1 is LNHDA and CDR2 is SQIVND (reference sequence). The CDR3 reads CAIPNRDRAYGYTF. The CDR3 nucleotides are TGTGCCATTCCAAATCGGGACAGGGCTTATGGCTACACCTTC.

The rearrangement joins TRBV7-2 to TRBJ2-2; D call uncertain. This CDR3 contains 12 residues. Looked up from germline, CDR1 is SGHTA and CDR2 is FQGNSA. Deletions cut 7 bases from V and 5 bases from J, with 8 bases between. CDR3 nucleotide sequence: TGTGCCAGCAACACCGGGACCGGGGAGCTGTTTTTT. As protein: CASNTGTGELFF. Complete variable domain (other parts from reference TRBV7-2 and TRBJ2-2): GAGVSQSPSNKVTEKGKDVELRCDPISGHTALYWYRQSLGQGLEFLIYFQGNSAPDKSGLPSDRFSAERTGGSVSTLTIQRTQQEDSAVYLCASNTGTGELFFGEGSRLTVL.

The chain employs TRBV6-7 and TRBJ2-7, with 10 positions matching TRBD1. TRBV6-7 is noted as an ORF with a role that remains uncertain. The CDR3 is 15 residues long. V lost 4 bases to trimming and J lost 7 bases; unmatched junction nucleotides: 10. The CDR3 sequence is CASSSLGQGDLEQYF. For the CDR3, the DNA is TGTGCCAGCAGTTCCCTCGGACAGGGGGACTTGGAGCAGTACTTC.

A note on this clone: Sequence at one end of the junction differs from germline and may be a read error. The V and J genes are TRBV20-1 and TRBJ1-2; D is ambiguous. CDR3 length equals 8 residues. Germline CDR1 is DFQATT and CDR2 is SNEGSKA (reference sequence). As DNA, the CDR3 is TGCAGTGCTAGATCAATGTCCTTC. It yields the protein CSARSMSF.

The gene calls are TRBV4-1 and TRBJ2-2, with 9 bases matching TRBD1. V dropped 4 bases and J dropped 4; count of bases not matched to a gene: 7. The CDR3 totals 16 residues. The germline V gene has CDR1 MGHRA and CDR2 YSYEKL. The CDR3 DNA reads TGCGCCAGCAGCCGAAGACAGGGGGGAAGCACCGGGGAGCTGTTTTTT. This translates into CASSRRQGGSTGELFF.

This rearrangement joins TRBV11-2 to TRBJ2-1; 7 bases fit TRBD2. CDR1 is SGHAT, CDR2 FQNNGV, per germline. The J segment lost 7 bases and the V segment lost 6 bases, leaving 12 bases of the junction unmatched. This CDR3 contains 15 residues. The CDR3 spells CASSVSSGWANEQFF. The CDR3 DNA is TGTGCCAGCAGTGTTTCTAGCGGCTGGGCTAATGAGCAGTTCTTC.

A few counts support this clone. The genes are TRBV13 and TRBJ1-3, with D hard to call. This CDR3 spans 13 amino acids. The V end lost 5 bases, the J end lost 3 bases, and 8 bases lay between the germline ends. Germline CDR1 and CDR2: PRHDT and FYEKMQ (reference sequence). The CDR3 DNA reads as TGTGCCAGCAGCCCTACTAATGGAAACACCATATATTTT. This sequence encodes CASSPTNGNTIYF.

V usage is TRBV6-5 and J usage is TRBJ2-2; D unclear. The CDR3 covers 14 residues. The germline V and J ends were trimmed by 2 bases and 4 bases, with 8 bases remaining between them. Per the germline V gene, CDR1 is MNHEY and CDR2 is SVGAGI. The CDR3 reads CASSYGRSTGELFF. The CDR3 coding sequence is TGTGCCAGCAGTTACGGCAGAAGCACCGGGGAGCTGTTTTTT.

The V and J genes are TRBV29-1 and TRBJ1-2, with D perhaps matching TRBD1 (6 bases). The CDR3 is 14 residues long. Per germline, CDR1 SQVTM and CDR2 ANQGSEA. V gave up 4 bases and J gave up 5 bases, with 17 bases separating them. CDR3 bases: TGCAGCGTTGGAACAGGGAGTACAGGGTATGGCTACACCTTC. This gives the protein CSVGTGSTGYGYTF.

The chain is built from TRBV7-8 and TRBJ2-1; the D gene could be TRBD1 or TRBD2 (5 bases each). The CDR3 sequence is 14 residues long. V lost 0 bases to trimming and J lost 4 bases, with 7 bases between them. The germline V gene has CDR1 SGHVS and CDR2 FQNEAQ. CDR3 loop: CASSLAGPYNEQFF. DNA of the CDR3: TGTGCCAGCAGCTTAGCGGGACCTTACAATGAGCAGTTCTTC.

The chain couples TRBV19 to TRBJ2-5; possible D gene TRBD1, 6 bases. Looked up from germline, CDR1 is LNHDA and CDR2 is SQIVND (reference sequence). Trimming removed 5 bases at V and 1 base at J, with 11 bases between. The CDR3 contains 14 residues. The CDR3 is CASSVDSIQETQYF. In DNA, the CDR3 is TGTGCCAGTAGTGTGGACAGTATCCAAGAGACCCAGTACTTC.

The chain is built from TRBV4-1 and TRBJ1-5; D is ambiguous. The V gene's germline CDR1 is MGHRA and CDR2 YSYEKL. V shed 0 bases and J shed 5 bases, with 8 bases lying between them. The CDR3 totals 14 residues. CDR3 loop: CASSQDPVHQPQHF. Here the CDR3 DNA reads TGCGCCAGCAGCCAAGATCCAGTACATCAGCCCCAGCATTTT.

The genes are TRBV28 and TRBJ2-7; TRBD1 matches at 10 bases. The CDR3 length is 18 residues. J lost 4 bases, V lost 6 bases, and 18 bases had no gene match. Germline V gene sequence: CDR1 MDHEN, CDR2 SYDVKM. CDR3 DNA sequence: TGTGCCAGCAGAAACCTCCCTTTACGAGGGGACAGGGGTTACGAGCAGTACTTC. Translating it yields CASRNLPLRGDRGYEQYF.

This clone came up once. The chain joins TRBV6-6 to TRBJ2-1; unclear D gene. Trimming left V 2 bases short and J 2 bases short, with 7 bases between. Looked up from germline, CDR1 is MNHNY and CDR2 is SVGAGI (reference sequence). The CDR3 is 14 residues long. CDR3 in amino acids: CASSYREAYNEQFF. The CDR3 DNA follows: TGTGCCAGCAGTTACAGGGAAGCCTACAATGAGCAGTTCTTC.

This clone was counted a single time. The chain couples TRBV7-8 to TRBJ2-5; 10 nucleotides match TRBD2. This CDR3 spans 16 amino acids. V trimming: 0 bases; J trimming: 1 base; junction bases outside the gene matches: 2. Germline CDR1 reads SGHVS; CDR2 reads FQNEAQ. The CDR3, as DNA: TGTGCCAGCAGCTTAGCGGAGCGGGAGGGCCAAGAGACCCAGTACTTC. This sequence encodes CASSLAEREGQETQYF.

This clone occurred once. V gene TRBV7-3 combines with J gene TRBJ2-1, with D possibly TRBD2 on 5 matching bases. Germline lookup yields CDR1 SGHTA and CDR2 FQGTGA. Trimming cost V 5 bases and J 4 bases, with 15 bases left between them. CDR3 length equals 15 residues. This CDR3 reads CASSHRGTGYNEQFF. In DNA form, the CDR3 reads TGTGCCAGCAGCCACCGGGGAACGGGGTACAATGAGCAGTTCTTC.

The chain couples TRBV27 to TRBJ2-7; tentatively, D is TRBD2 (5 bases). The V end lost 5 bases, the J end lost 0 bases, and 8 bases lay between the germline ends. The CDR3 runs 13 residues. Germline values: CDR1 MNHEY, CDR2 SMNVEV (reference sequence). DNA for the CDR3: TGTGCCAGCAGTCTAGACTACTCCTACGAGCAGTACTTC. Residues: CASSLDYSYEQYF.

The chain combines TRBV5-1 with TRBJ1-3; D gene unclear. The CDR3 has 14 residues. V was clipped by 3 bases and J by 0 bases, with 7 bases between them. Germline V gene sequence: CDR1 SGHRS, CDR2 YFSETQ. CDR3 sequence (DNA): TGCGCCAGCAGCTCTTCTTACTCTGGAAACACCATATATTTT. Translation gives CASSSSYSGNTIYF.

The rearrangement uses TRBV6-5 and TRBJ2-7, with a tentative D call TRBD1 (6 bases). V was clipped by 0 bases and J by 2 bases, with 14 bases between them. CDR1 is MNHEY, CDR2 SVGAGI, per germline. This CDR3 has 16 amino acids. The CDR3 is CASSYSTGQAAYEQYF. For the CDR3, the DNA is TGTGCCAGCAGTTACTCGACGGGACAAGCCGCCTACGAGCAGTACTTC.

The sample holds a few counts of this clone. This chain uses TRBV7-3 with TRBJ2-7, with TRBD1 matching over 10 bases. The CDR3 is 13 amino acids. Trimming removed 2 bases from V and 5 bases from J; junction bases left unmatched: 0. The germline CDR1 and CDR2 sequences are SGHTA and FQGTGA. The CDR3 reads CASSLDRGHEQYF. CDR3 in DNA: TGTGCCAGCAGCTTAGACAGGGGGCACGAGCAGTACTTC.

J is TRBJ2-7 and V is TRBV7-9; possible D gene TRBD2, 6 bases. The CDR3 totals 14 residues. Germline CDR1 reads SEHNR; CDR2 reads FQNEAQ (reference sequence). V lost 0 bases and J lost 0, with 6 bases in between. The CDR3 region is CASSLAEGSYEQYF. CDR3 nucleotide sequence: TGTGCCAGCAGCTTAGCGGAGGGCTCCTACGAGCAGTACTTC.

The chain links TRBV10-3 to TRBJ2-3; no reliable D call. Germline V lookup: CDR1 ENHRY, CDR2 SYGVKD. This CDR3 has 11 amino acids. V lost 7 bases, J lost 4 bases, and 6 bases lay in between. This CDR3 reads CAIKGSDTQYF. DNA for the CDR3: TGTGCCATCAAGGGTTCAGATACGCAGTATTTT.